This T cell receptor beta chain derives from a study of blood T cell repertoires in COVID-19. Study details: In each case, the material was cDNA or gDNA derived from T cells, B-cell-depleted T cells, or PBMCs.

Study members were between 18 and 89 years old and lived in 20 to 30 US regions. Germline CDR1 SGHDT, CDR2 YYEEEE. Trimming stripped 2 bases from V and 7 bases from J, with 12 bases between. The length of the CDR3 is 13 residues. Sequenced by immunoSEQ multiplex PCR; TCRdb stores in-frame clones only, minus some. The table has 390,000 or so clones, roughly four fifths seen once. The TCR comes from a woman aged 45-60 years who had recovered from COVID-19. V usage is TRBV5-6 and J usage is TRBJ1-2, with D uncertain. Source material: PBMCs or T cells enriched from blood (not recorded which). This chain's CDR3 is CASSFSGFGGYTF. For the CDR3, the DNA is TGTGCCAGCAGCTTTTCGGGGTTTGGTGGCTACACCTTC.